These 10 T cell receptor beta chains were all obtained from the same sample, sequenced in a study of cytomegalovirus exposure and HLA in healthy donors. The PCR employed 60 Vbeta primers together with 13 Jbeta primers. Sequencing was performed with immunoSEQ multiplex PCR; in TCRdb, only in-frame clones are kept and a portion is missing. The sample shows under 200,000 clones, around 77% of them seen only once. Sequencing was done on a sample of PBMCs. These receptors originate from a man aged 55 to 69 in good health and CMV-seronegative.

The chain uses TRBV2 and TRBJ2-1; D remains unclear. This CDR3 is built from 13 residues. Between the trimmed V and J ends, which lost 11 bases and 4 bases, there was a span of 15 bases. Looked up from germline, CDR1 is SNHLY and CDR2 is FYNNEI. The CDR3 spells CASQRGGYNEQFF. CDR3 bases: TGTGCCTCCCAACGAGGCGGTTACAATGAGCAGTTCTTC.

This chain uses TRBV15 with TRBJ1-6, with a possible D match to TRBD1 (5 bases). This CDR3 comprises 15 residues. V was shortened by 6 bases and J by 5 bases, with 14 bases between the two germline ends. Germline assignment: CDR1 LNHNV and CDR2 YYDKDF (reference sequence). The CDR3 DNA reads TGTGCCACCAGTACTGACAGAACTAATAATTCACCCCTCCACTTT. It encodes CATSTDRTNNSPLHF.

The chain combines TRBV6-6 with TRBJ2-7, with TRBD2 identical over 8 bases. The CDR3 spans 15 residues. Germline assignment: CDR1 MNHNY and CDR2 SVGAGI (reference sequence). Trimming took 6 bases from V and 5 from J; bases not matched to a gene: 12. The CDR3 spells CASSSPGLVGNEQYF. The CDR3 region has the DNA TGTGCCAGCAGCTCCCCGGGACTAGTGGGTAACGAGCAGTACTTC.

V usage is TRBV6-6 and J usage is TRBJ2-2; 7 positions agree with TRBD2. Germline values: CDR1 MNHNY, CDR2 SVGAGI (reference sequence). Trimming removed 7 bases from V and 6 bases from J; junction bases left unmatched: 14. The CDR3 is 16 amino acids. In DNA, the CDR3 is TGTGCCAGCACCGAGATGGGCGGGAGAACCGCCGGGGAGCTGTTTTTT. It codes for CASTEMGGRTAGELFF.

This chain uses TRBV25-1 with TRBJ1-2; TRBD1 matches at 12 bases. After removal of 3 bases from V and 5 bases from J, the junction contained 4 bases not matched to a gene. Germline CDR1 reads MGHDK; CDR2 reads SYGVNS. The CDR3 contains 15 residues. As DNA, the CDR3 is TGTGCCAGCAGTGAGGGGGGACAGGGGGCGTATGGCTACACCTTC. It yields the protein CASSEGGQGAYGYTF.

In this sample, this clone turned up once. The chain links TRBV5-1 to TRBJ1-1; 7 nucleotides line up with TRBD1. The germline V gene encodes CDR1 SGHRS and CDR2 YFSETQ. The V segment lost 4 bases and the J segment 4 bases; nucleotides outside the gene matches: 7. This CDR3 spans 14 amino acids. CDR3 nucleotides: TGCGCCAGCAGCCAACTGACAGGGACCACTGAAGCTTTCTTT. It encodes CASSQLTGTTEAFF.

The V call is TRBV10-3, the J call TRBJ2-2; D might be TRBD1 (5 bases). Trimming pared 1 base from V and 6 bases from J, leaving 12 bases between. This CDR3 comprises 15 residues. Germline V gene sequence: CDR1 ENHRY, CDR2 SYGVKD. The CDR3 region has the DNA TGTGCCATCAGTGAGTTTGGGGCCGAGGCCGGGGAGCTGTTTTTT. The encoded protein is CAISEFGAEAGELFF.

Only one count was recorded for this clone. The V gene is TRBV27, the J gene TRBJ2-1, with 7 positions matching TRBD2. With V trimmed by 6 bases and J by 7 bases, 9 bases remained unmatched. Germline V gene lookup returns CDR1 MNHEY and CDR2 SMNVEV (reference sequence). This CDR3 spans 14 amino acids. The CDR3 region is CASSRVGGGNEQFF. CDR3 nucleotide sequence: TGTGCCAGCAGCCGGGTGGGGGGAGGGAATGAGCAGTTCTTC.

This chain connects TRBV5-8 to TRBJ2-7, with no clear D. CDR1 SGHTS and CDR2 YDEGEE come from the germline V gene. The CDR3 consists of 11 residues. The V and J ends lost 4 bases and 4 bases respectively, with 6 bases between them. The CDR3 loop is CASSGLYEQYF. CDR3 sequence (DNA): TGTGCCAGCAGCGGCTTGTACGAGCAGTACTTC.

The CDR3 protein is CASSPPTGTNQETQYF. Here the CDR3 DNA reads TGTGCCAGCTCACCACCTACAGGTACAAATCAAGAGACCCAGTACTTC. The V call is TRBV18, the J call TRBJ2-5; D might be TRBD1 (5 bases). The V end lost 0 bases, the J end lost 2 bases, and 13 bases lay between the germline ends. This CDR3 has 16 residues. Per germline, CDR1 KGHSH and CDR2 LQKENI.